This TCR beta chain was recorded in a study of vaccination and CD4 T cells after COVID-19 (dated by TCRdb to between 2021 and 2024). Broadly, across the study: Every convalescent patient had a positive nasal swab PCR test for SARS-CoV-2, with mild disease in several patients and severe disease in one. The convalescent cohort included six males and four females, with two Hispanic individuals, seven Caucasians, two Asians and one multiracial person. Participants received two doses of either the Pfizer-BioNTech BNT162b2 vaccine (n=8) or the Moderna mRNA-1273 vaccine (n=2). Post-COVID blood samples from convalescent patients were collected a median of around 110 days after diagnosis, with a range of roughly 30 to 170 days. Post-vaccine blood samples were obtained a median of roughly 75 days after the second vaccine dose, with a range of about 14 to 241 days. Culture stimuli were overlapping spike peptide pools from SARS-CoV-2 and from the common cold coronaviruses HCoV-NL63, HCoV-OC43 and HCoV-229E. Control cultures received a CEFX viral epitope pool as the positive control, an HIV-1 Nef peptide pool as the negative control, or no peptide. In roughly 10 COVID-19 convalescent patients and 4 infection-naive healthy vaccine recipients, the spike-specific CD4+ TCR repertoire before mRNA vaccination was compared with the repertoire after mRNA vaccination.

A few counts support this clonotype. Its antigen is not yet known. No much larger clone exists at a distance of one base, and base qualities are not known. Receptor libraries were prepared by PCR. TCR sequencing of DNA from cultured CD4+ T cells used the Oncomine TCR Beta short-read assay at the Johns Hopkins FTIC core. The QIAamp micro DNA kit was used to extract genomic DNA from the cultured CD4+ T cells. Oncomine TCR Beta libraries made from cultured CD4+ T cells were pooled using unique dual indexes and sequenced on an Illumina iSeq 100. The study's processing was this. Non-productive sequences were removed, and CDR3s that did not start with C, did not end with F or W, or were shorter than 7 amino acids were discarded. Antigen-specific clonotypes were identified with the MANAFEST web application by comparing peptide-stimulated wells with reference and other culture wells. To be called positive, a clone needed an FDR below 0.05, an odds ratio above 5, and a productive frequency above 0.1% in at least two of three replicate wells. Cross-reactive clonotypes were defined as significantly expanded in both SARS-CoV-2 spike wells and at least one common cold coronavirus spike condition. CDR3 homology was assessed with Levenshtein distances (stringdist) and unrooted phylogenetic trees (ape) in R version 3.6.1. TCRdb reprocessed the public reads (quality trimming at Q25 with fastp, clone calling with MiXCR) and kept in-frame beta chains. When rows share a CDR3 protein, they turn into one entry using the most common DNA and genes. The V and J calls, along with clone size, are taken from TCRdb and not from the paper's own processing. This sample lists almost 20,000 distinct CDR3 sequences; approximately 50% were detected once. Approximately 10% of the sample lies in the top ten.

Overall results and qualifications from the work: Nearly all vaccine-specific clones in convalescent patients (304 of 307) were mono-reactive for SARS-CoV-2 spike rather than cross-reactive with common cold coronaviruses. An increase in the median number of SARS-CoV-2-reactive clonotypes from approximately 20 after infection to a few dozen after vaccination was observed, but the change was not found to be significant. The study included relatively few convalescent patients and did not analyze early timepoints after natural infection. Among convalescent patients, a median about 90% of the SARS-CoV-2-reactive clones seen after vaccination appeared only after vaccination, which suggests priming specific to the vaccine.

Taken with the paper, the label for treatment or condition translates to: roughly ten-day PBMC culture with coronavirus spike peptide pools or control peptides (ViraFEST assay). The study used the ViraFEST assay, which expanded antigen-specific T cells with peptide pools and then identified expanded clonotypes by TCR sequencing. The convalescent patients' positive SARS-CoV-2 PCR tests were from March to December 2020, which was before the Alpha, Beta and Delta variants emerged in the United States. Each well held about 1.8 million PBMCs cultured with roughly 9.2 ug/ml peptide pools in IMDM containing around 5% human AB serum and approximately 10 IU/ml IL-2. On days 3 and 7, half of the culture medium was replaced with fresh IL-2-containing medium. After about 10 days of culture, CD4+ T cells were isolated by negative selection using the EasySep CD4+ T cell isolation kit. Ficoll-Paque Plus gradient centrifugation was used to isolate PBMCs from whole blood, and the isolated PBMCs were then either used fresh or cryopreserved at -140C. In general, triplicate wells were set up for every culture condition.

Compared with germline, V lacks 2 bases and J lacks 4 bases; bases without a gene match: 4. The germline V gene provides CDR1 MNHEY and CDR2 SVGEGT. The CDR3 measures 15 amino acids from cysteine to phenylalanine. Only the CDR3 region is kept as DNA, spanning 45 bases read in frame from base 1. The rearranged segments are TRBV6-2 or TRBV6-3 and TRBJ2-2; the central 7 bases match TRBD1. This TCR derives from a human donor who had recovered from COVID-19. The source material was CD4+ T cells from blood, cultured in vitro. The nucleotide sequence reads TGTGCCAGCAGTTACAAGGGGGCACGCACCGGGGAGCTGTTTTTT. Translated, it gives CASSYKGARTGELFF.